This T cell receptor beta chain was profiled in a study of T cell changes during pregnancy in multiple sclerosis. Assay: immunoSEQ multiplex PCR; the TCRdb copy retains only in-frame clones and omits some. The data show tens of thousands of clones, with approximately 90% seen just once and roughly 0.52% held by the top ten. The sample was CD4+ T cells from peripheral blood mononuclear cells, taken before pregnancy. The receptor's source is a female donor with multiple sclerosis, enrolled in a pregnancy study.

The CDR3, as DNA: TGTGCCAGCAGCAAAACCGACAGGGAGGAGACTGAAGCTTTCTTT. Its translation is CASSKTDREETEAFF. The chain links TRBV21-1 to TRBJ1-1; TRBD1, as called in the table, went unchecked against the DNA. TRBV21-1 is recorded as a pseudogene. The CDR3 is made up of 15 amino acids.